This passage covers 5 T cell receptor beta chains from one sample sequenced in a study of T cells in Graves' hyperthyroidism and ophthalmopathy (dated by TCRdb to between 2017 and 2020). Library generation was performed with multiplex PCR. The run used an Illumina HiSeq 2000. The TCR beta CDR3 regions were amplified from the RNA transcripts. The first round of RT-PCR for the TCR CDR3 was performed with the HTBI primer set and the Qiagen OneStep RT-PCR kit. Clones were called with MiXCR by TCRdb after fastp trimmed the public reads at Q25, and only in-frame beta chains were retained. Records with the same CDR3 protein are collapsed into one entry carrying the most frequent genes and DNA. Across this sample there are hundreds of thousands of distinct CDR3 sequences, with about half seen only once. Jointly, the top ten make up 6.5% to 9% of the sample. Source material: peripheral blood or thyroid tissue (not recorded which). These receptors all come from a woman under 30 with Graves' hyperthyroidism. Donor details come from another sample of the same person, matched by shared clones.

This clonotype was counted many times. The V gene is TRBV2, the J gene TRBJ1-3; D gene unclear. Trimming took 9 bases from V and 4 from J, leaving 13 bases between them. This CDR3 has 13 amino acids. Looked up from germline, CDR1 is SNHLY and CDR2 is FYNNEI. The CDR3 DNA sequence: TGTGCCAGTGGGGATTTTATGGGAAACACCATATATTTT. It specifies CASGDFMGNTIYF.

This clonotype has just a few counts. The J gene is TRBJ1-3, the V gene TRBV7-2; TRBD1 is a possible D gene (6 bases). From germline, CDR1 is SGHTA and CDR2 FQGNSA. Trimming cost V 3 bases and J 2 bases, with 8 bases left between them. This CDR3 has 14 residues. The DNA of the CDR3 is TGTGCCAGCAGCTTCCCAGGGGCTGGAAACACCATATATTTT. The encoded protein is CASSFPGAGNTIYF.

The chain uses TRBV7-9 and TRBJ2-7; possibly TRBD2 for D (6 bases). Germline V gene data show CDR1 as SEHNR and CDR2 as FQNEAQ (reference sequence). This CDR3 has 15 amino acids. The ends were cut back, 6 bases at V and 3 bases at J, with 18 bases in the middle. The chain's CDR3 is CASSYPGVRFYEQYF. The DNA for the CDR3 is TGTGCCAGCAGTTATCCGGGAGTAAGATTCTACGAGCAGTACTTC.

This clonotype was observed at least ten times. V gene TRBV7-9 combines with J gene TRBJ1-2, with D tentatively TRBD1 (6 bases). The CDR3 loop spans 15 amino acids. CDR1 is SEHNR and CDR2 is FQNEAQ in the germline V gene (reference sequence). V was cut by 4 bases and J by 3 bases, with 15 bases left in between. DNA for the CDR3: TGTGCCAGCAGCTCAAGCACAGGGAATTACTATGGCTACACCTTC. This translates into CASSSSTGNYYGYTF.

The CDR3 DNA sequence: TGTGCCAGCAGTGAAGTGGGGCTCCATGGCTACACCTTC. As protein: CASSEVGLHGYTF. The chain has TRBV25-1 and TRBJ1-2; TRBD1 might be the D (5 bases). V was clipped by 2 bases and J by 6 bases, with 10 bases between them. The CDR3 spans 13 residues. Germline V CDR1 and CDR2: MGHDK, SYGVNS.